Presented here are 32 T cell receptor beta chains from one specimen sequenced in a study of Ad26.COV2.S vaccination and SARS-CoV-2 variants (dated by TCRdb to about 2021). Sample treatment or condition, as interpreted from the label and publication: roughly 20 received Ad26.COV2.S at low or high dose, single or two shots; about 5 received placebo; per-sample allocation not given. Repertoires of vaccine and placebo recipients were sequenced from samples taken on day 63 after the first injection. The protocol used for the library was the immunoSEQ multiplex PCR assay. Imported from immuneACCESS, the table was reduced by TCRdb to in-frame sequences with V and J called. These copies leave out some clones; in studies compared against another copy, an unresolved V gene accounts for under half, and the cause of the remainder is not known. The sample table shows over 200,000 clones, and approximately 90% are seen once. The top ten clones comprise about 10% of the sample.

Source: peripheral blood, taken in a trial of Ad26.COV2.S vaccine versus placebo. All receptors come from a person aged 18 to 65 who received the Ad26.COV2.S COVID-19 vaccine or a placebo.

The chain's CDR3 is CASSFVGGPTDTQYF. CDR3 sequence (DNA): TGTGCCAGCAGCTTCGTGGGGGGGCCAACAGATACGCAGTATTTT. The chain links TRBV7-2 to TRBJ2-3, with a weak D call TRBD2 (7 bases). The V gene lost 3 bases and the J gene lost 3 bases, with 13 bases spanning the gap. The CDR3 runs 15 residues. CDR1 and CDR2 from the germline V gene are SGHTA and FQGNSA.

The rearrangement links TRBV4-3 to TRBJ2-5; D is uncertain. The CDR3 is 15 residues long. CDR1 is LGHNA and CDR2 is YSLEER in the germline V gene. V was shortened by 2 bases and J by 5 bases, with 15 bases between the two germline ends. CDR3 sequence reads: CASSQQAGVPETQYF. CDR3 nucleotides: TGCGCCAGCAGCCAACAGGCTGGGGTCCCGGAGACCCAGTACTTC.

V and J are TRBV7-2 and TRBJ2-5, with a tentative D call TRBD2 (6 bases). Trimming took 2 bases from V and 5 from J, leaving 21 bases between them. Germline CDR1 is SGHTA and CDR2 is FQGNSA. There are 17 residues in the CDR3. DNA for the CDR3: TGTGCCAGCAGCTTACTTGGAGGGGTGGGGGAGTGGGAGACCCAGTACTTC. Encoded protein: CASSLLGGVGEWETQYF.

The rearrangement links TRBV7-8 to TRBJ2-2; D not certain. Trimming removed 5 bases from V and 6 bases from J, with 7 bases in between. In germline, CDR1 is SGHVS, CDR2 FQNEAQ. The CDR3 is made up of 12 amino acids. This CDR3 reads CASSPVAGELFF. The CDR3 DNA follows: TGTGCCAGCAGCCCCGTCGCCGGGGAGCTGTTTTTT. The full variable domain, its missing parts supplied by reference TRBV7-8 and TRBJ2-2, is GAGVSQSPRYKVAKRGQDVALRCDPISGHVSLFWYQQALGQGPEFLTYFQNEAQLDKSGLPSDRFFAERPEGSVSTLKIQRTQQEDSAVYLCASSPVAGELFFGEGSRLTVL.

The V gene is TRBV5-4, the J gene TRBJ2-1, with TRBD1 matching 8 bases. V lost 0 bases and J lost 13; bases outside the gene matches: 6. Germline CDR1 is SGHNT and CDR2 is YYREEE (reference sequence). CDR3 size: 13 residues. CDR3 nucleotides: TGTGCCAGCAGCTTGGACAGGGGGTCAGTCCAGTTCTTC. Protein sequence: CASSLDRGSVQFF.

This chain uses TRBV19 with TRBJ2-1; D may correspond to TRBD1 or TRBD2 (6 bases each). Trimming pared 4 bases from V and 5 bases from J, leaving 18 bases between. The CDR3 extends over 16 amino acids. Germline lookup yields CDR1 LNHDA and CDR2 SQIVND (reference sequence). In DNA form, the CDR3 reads TGTGCCAGTAGTACCAACATGGGGGCGGGGAACAATGAGCAGTTCTTC. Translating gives CASSTNMGAGNNEQFF.

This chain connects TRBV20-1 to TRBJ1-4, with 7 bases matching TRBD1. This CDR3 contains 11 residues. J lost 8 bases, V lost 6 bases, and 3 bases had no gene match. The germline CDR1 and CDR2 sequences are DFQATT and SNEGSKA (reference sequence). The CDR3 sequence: CSAPDREKLFF. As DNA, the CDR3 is TGCAGTGCCCCGGACAGGGAAAAACTGTTTTTT.

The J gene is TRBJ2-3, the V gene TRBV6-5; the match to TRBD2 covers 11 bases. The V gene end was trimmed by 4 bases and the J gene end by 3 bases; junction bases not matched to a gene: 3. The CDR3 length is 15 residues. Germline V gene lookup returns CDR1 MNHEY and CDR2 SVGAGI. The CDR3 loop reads CASSLLAGGTDTQYF. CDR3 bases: TGTGCCAGCAGTTTGCTAGCGGGGGGAACAGATACGCAGTATTTT.

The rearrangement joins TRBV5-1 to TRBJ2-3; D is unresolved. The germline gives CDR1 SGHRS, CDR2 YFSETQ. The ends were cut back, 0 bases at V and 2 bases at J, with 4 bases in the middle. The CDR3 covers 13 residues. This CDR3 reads CASSLASTDTQYF. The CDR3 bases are TGCGCCAGCAGCTTGGCATCCACAGATACGCAGTATTTT.

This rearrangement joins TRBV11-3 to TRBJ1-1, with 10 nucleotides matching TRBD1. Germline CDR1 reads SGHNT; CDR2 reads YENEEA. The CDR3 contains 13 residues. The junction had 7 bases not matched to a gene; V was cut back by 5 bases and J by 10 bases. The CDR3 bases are TGTGCCAGCAGCCGACAGGGGGCCGTAAGAGCTTTCTTT. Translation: CASSRQGAVRAFF.

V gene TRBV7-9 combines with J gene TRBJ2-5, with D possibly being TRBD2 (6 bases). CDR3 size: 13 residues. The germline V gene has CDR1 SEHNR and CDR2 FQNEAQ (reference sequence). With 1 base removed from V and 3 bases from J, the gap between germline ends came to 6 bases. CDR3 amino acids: CASSLGGEETQYF. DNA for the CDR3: TGTGCCAGCAGCTTAGGCGGGGAAGAGACCCAGTACTTC.

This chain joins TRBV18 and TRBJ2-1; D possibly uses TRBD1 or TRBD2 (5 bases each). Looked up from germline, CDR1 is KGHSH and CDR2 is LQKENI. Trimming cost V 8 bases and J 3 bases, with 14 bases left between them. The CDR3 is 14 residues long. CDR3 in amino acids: CASRGATSYNEQFF. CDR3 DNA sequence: TGTGCCAGCCGAGGGGCTACTAGCTACAATGAGCAGTTCTTC.

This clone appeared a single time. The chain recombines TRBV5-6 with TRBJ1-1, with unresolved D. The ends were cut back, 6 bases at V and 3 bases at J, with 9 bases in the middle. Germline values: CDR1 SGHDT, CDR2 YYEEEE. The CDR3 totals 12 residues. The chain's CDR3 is CASKRGYTEAFF. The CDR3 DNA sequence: TGTGCCAGCAAGAGAGGGTACACTGAAGCTTTCTTT.

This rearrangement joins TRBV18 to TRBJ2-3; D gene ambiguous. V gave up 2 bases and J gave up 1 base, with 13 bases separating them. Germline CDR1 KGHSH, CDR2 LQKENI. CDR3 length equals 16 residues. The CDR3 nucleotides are TGTGCCAGCTCACCATACGAAGGAAGGGGCACAGATACGCAGTATTTT. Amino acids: CASSPYEGRGTDTQYF.

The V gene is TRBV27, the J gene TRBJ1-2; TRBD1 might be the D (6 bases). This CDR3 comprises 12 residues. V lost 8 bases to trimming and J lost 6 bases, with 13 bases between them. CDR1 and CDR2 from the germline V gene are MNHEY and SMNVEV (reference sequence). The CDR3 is CASRGAWDGYTF. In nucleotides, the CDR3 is TGTGCCAGCCGGGGGGCATGGGATGGCTACACCTTC.

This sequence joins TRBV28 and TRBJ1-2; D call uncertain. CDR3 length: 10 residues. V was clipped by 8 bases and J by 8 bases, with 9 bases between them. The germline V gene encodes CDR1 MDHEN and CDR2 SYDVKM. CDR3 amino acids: CASGWRGYTF. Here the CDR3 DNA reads TGTGCCAGCGGGTGGCGAGGCTACACCTTC.

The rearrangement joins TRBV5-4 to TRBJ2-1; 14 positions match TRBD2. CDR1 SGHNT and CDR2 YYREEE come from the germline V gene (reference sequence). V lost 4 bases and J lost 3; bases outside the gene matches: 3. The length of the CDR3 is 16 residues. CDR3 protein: CASSLGTSGGYNEQFF. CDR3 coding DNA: TGTGCCAGCAGCCTCGGGACTAGCGGGGGCTACAATGAGCAGTTCTTC.

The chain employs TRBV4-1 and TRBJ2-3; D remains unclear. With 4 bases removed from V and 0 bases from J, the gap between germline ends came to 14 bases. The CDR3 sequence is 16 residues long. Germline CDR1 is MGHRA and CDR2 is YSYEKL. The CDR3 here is CASSPPQISSTDTQYF. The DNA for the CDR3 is TGCGCCAGCAGCCCTCCCCAGATCTCTAGCACAGATACGCAGTATTTT.

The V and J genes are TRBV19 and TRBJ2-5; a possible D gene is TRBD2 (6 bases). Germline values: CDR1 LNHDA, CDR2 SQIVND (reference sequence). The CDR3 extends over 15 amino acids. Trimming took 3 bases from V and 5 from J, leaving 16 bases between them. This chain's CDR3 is CASSMLGGGQETQYF. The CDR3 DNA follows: TGTGCCAGTAGTATGCTGGGAGGTGGGCAGGAGACCCAGTACTTC.

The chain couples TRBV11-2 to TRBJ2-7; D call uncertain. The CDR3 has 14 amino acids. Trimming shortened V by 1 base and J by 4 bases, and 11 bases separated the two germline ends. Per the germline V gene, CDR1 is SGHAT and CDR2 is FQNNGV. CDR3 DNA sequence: TGTGCCAGCAGCTTAGCCACCTTCTCTTACGAGCAGTACTTC. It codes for CASSLATFSYEQYF.

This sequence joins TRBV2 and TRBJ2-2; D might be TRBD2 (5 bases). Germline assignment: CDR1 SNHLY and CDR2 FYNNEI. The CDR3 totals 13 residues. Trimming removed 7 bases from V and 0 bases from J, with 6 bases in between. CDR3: CASMRANTGELFF. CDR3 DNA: TGTGCCAGCATGAGGGCGAACACCGGGGAGCTGTTTTTT.

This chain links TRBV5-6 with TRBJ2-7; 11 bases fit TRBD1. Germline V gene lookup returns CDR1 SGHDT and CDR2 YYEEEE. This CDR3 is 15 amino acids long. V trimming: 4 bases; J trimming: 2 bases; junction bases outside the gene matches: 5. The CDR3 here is CASSPLGQGAYEQYF. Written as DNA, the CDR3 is TGTGCCAGCAGCCCACTGGGACAGGGGGCCTACGAGCAGTACTTC.

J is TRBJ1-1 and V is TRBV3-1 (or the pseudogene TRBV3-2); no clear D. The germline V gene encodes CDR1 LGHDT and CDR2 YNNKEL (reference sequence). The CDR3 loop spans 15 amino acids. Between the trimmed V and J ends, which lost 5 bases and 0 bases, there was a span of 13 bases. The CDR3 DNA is TGTGCCAGCAGCGCCCGGGCCAGAGTGAACACTGAAGCTTTCTTT. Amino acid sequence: CASSARARVNTEAFF.

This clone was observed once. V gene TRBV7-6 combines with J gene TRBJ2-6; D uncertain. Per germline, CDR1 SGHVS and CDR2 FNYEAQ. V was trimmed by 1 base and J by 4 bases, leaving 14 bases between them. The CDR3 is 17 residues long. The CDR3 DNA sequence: TGTGCCAGCAGCTTAGGGGTGGGCAGATCCGGGGCCAACGTCCTGACTTTC. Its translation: CASSLGVGRSGANVLTF.

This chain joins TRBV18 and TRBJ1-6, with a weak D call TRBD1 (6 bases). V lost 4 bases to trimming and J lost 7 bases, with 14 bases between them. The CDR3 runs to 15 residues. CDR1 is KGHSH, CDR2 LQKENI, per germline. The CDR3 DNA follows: TGTGCCAGCTCACAAAACGGACAGATAAATTCACCCCTCCACTTT. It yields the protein CASSQNGQINSPLHF.

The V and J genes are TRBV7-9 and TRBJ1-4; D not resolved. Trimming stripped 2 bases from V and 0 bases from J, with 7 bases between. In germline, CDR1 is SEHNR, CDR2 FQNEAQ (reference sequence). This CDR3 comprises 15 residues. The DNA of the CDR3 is TGTGCCAGCAGCTTACCCGGCGCAACTAATGAAAAACTGTTTTTT. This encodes CASSLPGATNEKLFF.

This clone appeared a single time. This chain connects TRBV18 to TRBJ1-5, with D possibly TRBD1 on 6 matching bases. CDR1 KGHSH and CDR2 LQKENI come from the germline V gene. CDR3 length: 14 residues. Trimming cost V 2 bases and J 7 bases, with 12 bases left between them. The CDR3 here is CASSPTRGGQPQHF. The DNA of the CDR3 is TGTGCCAGCTCACCAACTAGGGGGGGGCAGCCCCAGCATTTT.

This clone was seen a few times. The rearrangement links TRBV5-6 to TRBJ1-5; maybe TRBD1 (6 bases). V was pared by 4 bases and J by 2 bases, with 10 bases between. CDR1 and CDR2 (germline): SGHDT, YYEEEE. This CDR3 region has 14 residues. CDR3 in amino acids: CASSTQGRNQPQHF. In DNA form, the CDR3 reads TGTGCCAGCAGCACACAGGGACGCAATCAGCCCCAGCATTTT.

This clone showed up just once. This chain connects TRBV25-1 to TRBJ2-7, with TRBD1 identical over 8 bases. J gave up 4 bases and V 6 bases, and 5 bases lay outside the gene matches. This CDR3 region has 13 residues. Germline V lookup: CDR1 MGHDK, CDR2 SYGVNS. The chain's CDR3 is CASSPGTGYEQYF. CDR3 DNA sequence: TGTGCCAGCAGCCCCGGGACAGGATACGAGCAGTACTTC.

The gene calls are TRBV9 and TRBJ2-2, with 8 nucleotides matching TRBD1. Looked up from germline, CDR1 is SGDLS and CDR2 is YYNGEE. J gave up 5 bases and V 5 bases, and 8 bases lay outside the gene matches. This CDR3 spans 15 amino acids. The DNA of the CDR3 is TGTGCCAGCAGAACTGGACAGGGTTTAACCGGGGAGCTGTTTTTT. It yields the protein CASRTGQGLTGELFF.

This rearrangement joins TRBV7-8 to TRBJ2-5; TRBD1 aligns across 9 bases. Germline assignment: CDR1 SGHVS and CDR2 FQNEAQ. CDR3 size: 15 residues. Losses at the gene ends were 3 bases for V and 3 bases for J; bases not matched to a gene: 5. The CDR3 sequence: CASSLNRGQEETQYF. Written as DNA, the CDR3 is TGTGCCAGCAGCTTGAACAGGGGGCAGGAAGAGACCCAGTACTTC.

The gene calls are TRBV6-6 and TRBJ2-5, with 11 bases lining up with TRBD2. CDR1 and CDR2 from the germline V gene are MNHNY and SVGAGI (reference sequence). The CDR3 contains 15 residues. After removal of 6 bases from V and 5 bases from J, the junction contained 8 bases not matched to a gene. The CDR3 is CASRRLAGGGETQYF. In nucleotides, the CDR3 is TGTGCCAGCAGACGGCTAGCGGGGGGTGGGGAGACCCAGTACTTC.